This TCR beta chain was identified in a study of neurological immune-mediated disorders. TCRdb ran MiXCR on the 5' RACE reads and lists one entry per CDR3 protein. In the table there are about 49,000 distinct CDR3 sequences, about a tenth of which are singletons. The V gene end was trimmed by 4 bases and the J gene end by 2 bases; junction bases not matched to a gene: 6. Looked up from germline, CDR1 is SGHRS and CDR2 is YFSETQ. The CDR3 runs to 14 residues. The sample holds many counts of this clonotype. Time point of the sample: longitudinal time-point 1 (baseline). The clonotype was recovered from a woman in her thirties or forties in good health. The genes are TRBV5-1 and TRBJ2-7; TRBD1 agrees at 7 bases. The sequencing input was PBMCs. CDR3 in amino acids: CASSGRTGPYEQYF. The DNA of the CDR3 is TGCGCCAGCAGCGGCCGGACAGGACCCTACGAGCAGTACTTC.